Shown below are 5 T cell receptor beta chains from a single sample sequenced in a study of cytomegalovirus exposure and HLA in healthy donors. This PCR relied on a set of 60 Vbeta primers and 13 Jbeta primers. Profiling relied on immunoSEQ multiplex PCR, and the TCRdb table lists in-frame clones only, not all of them. In all, the sample yields under 200,000 clones. The specimen was PBMCs. Every receptor here comes from a man between 25 and 39 years old in good health and CMV-seronegative.

CDR3 loop: CASSPEGISSYEQYF. In nucleotides, the CDR3 is TGTGCCAGCAGCCCTGAGGGCATTTCCTCCTACGAGCAGTACTTC. The V and J genes are TRBV7-8 and TRBJ2-7; D might be TRBD2 (5 bases). The CDR3 sequence is 15 residues long. CDR1 is SGHVS and CDR2 is FQNEAQ in the germline V gene. V was clipped by 5 bases and J by 0 bases, with 14 bases between them.

The chain combines TRBV27 with TRBJ2-2; TRBD2 matches at 8 bases. The CDR3 is made up of 14 amino acids. In germline, CDR1 is MNHEY, CDR2 SMNVEV (reference sequence). With 8 bases clipped from V and 1 base from J, the junction kept 3 bases outside the gene matches. CDR3 nucleotides: TGTGCCAGCCGACTAGCGAGGAACACCGGGGAGCTGTTTTTT. This encodes CASRLARNTGELFF.

This sequence joins TRBV27 and TRBJ2-7; D is unclear. The CDR3 consists of 14 residues. V was pared by 5 bases and J by 4 bases, with 15 bases between. Looked up from germline, CDR1 is MNHEY and CDR2 is SMNVEV (reference sequence). The CDR3 is CASSDSSMSYEQYF. Written as DNA, the CDR3 is TGTGCCAGCAGTGATAGTAGTATGTCATACGAGCAGTACTTC.

The rearrangement uses TRBV27 and TRBJ2-6, with D possibly matching TRBD2 (7 bases). V lost 6 bases, J lost 0 bases, and 21 bases lay in between. Germline V CDR1 and CDR2: MNHEY, SMNVEV (reference sequence). This CDR3 is 19 amino acids long. Here the CDR3 reads CASSRLGGGVLSGANVLTF. In DNA, the CDR3 is TGTGCCAGCAGCAGGCTAGGGGGAGGGGTCCTCTCTGGGGCCAACGTCCTGACTTTC.

This chain uses TRBV9 with TRBJ2-1; TRBD2 might be the D (6 bases). Germline values: CDR1 SGDLS, CDR2 YYNGEE. Deletions cut 4 bases from V and 5 bases from J, with 10 bases between. The CDR3 length is 13 residues. Here the CDR3 DNA reads TGTGCCAGCAGCTCTAGGACTAACAATGAGCAGTTCTTC. It codes for CASSSRTNNEQFF.